What follows are 24 T cell receptor beta chains derived from one specimen sequenced in a study of T cells in Graves' hyperthyroidism and ophthalmopathy. Amplified TCR beta CDR3 regions derived from RNA transcripts. The HTBI primer set was used in a first-round RT-PCR of the TCR CDR3. TCRdb fed the multiplex PCR reads into MiXCR, producing one record per CDR3 protein. This table holds over 350,000 distinct CDR3 sequences, over 13% found once. The sequencing sample was made of blood. These receptors were collected from a man over 45 with Graves' ophthalmopathy.

This clonotype was seen more than once but under ten times. This chain's CDR3 is CASSLSNYGYTF. In nucleotides, the CDR3 is TGTGCCAGCAGTCTATCTAACTATGGCTACACCTTC. The V gene is TRBV28, the J gene TRBJ1-2; D is undetermined. The CDR3 is made up of 12 amino acids. Trimming shortened V by 5 bases and J by 0 bases, and 4 bases separated the two germline ends. CDR1 MDHEN and CDR2 SYDVKM come from the germline V gene.

This clonotype showed up many times. CDR3 sequence (DNA): TGTGCCAGCAGTTCGACAGTGAACACTGAAGCTTTCTTT. It encodes CASSSTVNTEAFF. This chain connects TRBV12-3 or TRBV12-4 to TRBJ1-1; weak D call: TRBD1 (5 bases). The ends were cut back, 4 bases at V and 0 bases at J, with 6 bases in the middle. The CDR3 runs 13 residues.

A word on this clonotype: A read error may explain this, as a much larger clone is one base away. The chain employs TRBV20-1 and TRBJ2-1; 8 nucleotides agree with TRBD2. Germline lookup yields CDR1 DFQATT and CDR2 SNEGSKA (reference sequence). V lost 4 bases to trimming and J lost 2 bases; unmatched junction nucleotides: 7. The CDR3 totals 15 residues. CDR3 bases: TGCAGTGCTACGCTAGCGGGCAGGCCCTACAATGAGCAGTTCTTC. This encodes CSATLAGRPYNEQFF.

This clonotype turned up a few times. V is TRBV14 and J is TRBJ2-7; 9 bases match TRBD1. Germline V gene sequence: CDR1 SGHDN, CDR2 FVKESK. With V trimmed by 6 bases and J by 6 bases, 6 bases remained unmatched. This CDR3 is built from 13 residues. This CDR3 reads CASRNTGGSEQYF. As DNA, the CDR3 is TGTGCCAGCAGGAACACAGGGGGCTCCGAGCAGTACTTC.

This clonotype has at least ten counts. V and J are TRBV20-1 and TRBJ2-1, with 7 bases identical to TRBD1. CDR3 length: 12 amino acids. CDR1 is DFQATT and CDR2 is SNEGSKA in the germline V gene (reference sequence). The CDR3 sequence: CSYPGQYNEQFF. Here the CDR3 DNA reads TGCAGCTATCCGGGACAGTACAATGAGCAGTTCTTC.

The J gene is TRBJ2-6, the V gene TRBV24-1; D perhaps matches TRBD1 (5 bases). There are 17 residues in the CDR3. Germline-derived CDR1 and CDR2 are KGHDR and SFDVKD. V was trimmed by 3 bases and J by 3 bases, leaving 14 bases between them. The CDR3 DNA sequence: TGTGCCACCAGTGATCAGCAGGGTACTAATGGGGCCAACGTCCTGACTTTC. It specifies CATSDQQGTNGANVLTF.

There are many counts of this clonotype. The chain couples TRBV6-1 to TRBJ1-1; the match to TRBD1 covers 7 bases. The V segment lost 3 bases and the J segment 6 bases; nucleotides outside the gene matches: 7. The germline CDR1 and CDR2 sequences are MNHNS and SASEGT. CDR3 length: 14 amino acids. CDR3 residues: CASSDYRGGSEAFF. CDR3 sequence (DNA): TGTGCCAGCAGTGACTACAGGGGAGGGTCTGAAGCTTTCTTT.

This clonotype was seen a few times. This chain links TRBV20-1 with TRBJ2-1, with D possibly called TRBD1 or TRBD2 (6 bases each). The V and J ends lost 5 bases and 5 bases respectively, with 19 bases between them. The CDR3 covers 15 residues. Germline V CDR1 and CDR2: DFQATT, SNEGSKA (reference sequence). In DNA form, the CDR3 reads TGCAGTGCTTCCCCCATCGGGGGCGGGGACAATGAGCAGTTCTTC. Protein product: CSASPIGGGDNEQFF.

This clonotype was counted at least ten times. In DNA form, the CDR3 reads TGTGCCAGCAGTCTCCAGGACACTGACAATGAGCAGTTCTTC. Translated: CASSLQDTDNEQFF. The V gene is TRBV28, the J gene TRBJ2-1; possibly TRBD1 for D (5 bases). The CDR3 runs 14 residues. V dropped 5 bases and J dropped 5 bases, with 13 bases sitting between them. CDR1 and CDR2 (germline): MDHEN, SYDVKM.

This clonotype has at least ten counts. The chain employs TRBV12-3 or TRBV12-4 and TRBJ2-7; 13 positions agree with TRBD2. The V gene end was trimmed by 6 bases and the J gene end by 4 bases; junction bases not matched to a gene: 6. There are 15 residues in the CDR3. In DNA, the CDR3 is TGTGCCAGCAGCTCGACTAGCGGGAGGCCATACGAGCAGTACTTC. Translated: CASSSTSGRPYEQYF.

This clonotype has a count of ten or more. This rearrangement joins TRBV11-3 to TRBJ2-5; a weak D match, TRBD1 (6 bases). The germline V gene has CDR1 SGHNT and CDR2 YENEEA. V shed 6 bases and J shed 2 bases, with 13 bases lying between them. This CDR3 is built from 14 residues. In DNA form, the CDR3 reads TGTGCCAGCAGTGAACAGAGGGGGCAAGAGACCCAGTACTTC. It is translated as CASSEQRGQETQYF.

This clonotype occurred a few times. The chain has TRBV20-1 and TRBJ2-1, with a possible D match to TRBD2 (5 bases). The CDR3 is made up of 15 amino acids. CDR1 is DFQATT and CDR2 is SNEGSKA in the germline V gene (reference sequence). V gave up 4 bases and J gave up 0 bases, with 13 bases separating them. The CDR3 loop reads CSATGGLRSYNEQFF. The CDR3 DNA reads as TGCAGTGCTACAGGTGGACTTCGCTCCTACAATGAGCAGTTCTTC.

The chain is built from TRBV6-1 and TRBJ2-7, with TRBD2 matching 11 bases. Trimming cost V 8 bases and J 3 bases; bases outside gene matches: 9. Germline V gene lookup returns CDR1 MNHNS and CDR2 SASEGT. The CDR3 extends over 15 amino acids. The CDR3 loop is CASAAPGTSGYEQYF. Written as DNA, the CDR3 is TGTGCCAGCGCCGCCCCCGGGACTAGCGGCTACGAGCAGTACTTC.

The rearrangement links TRBV5-1 to TRBJ1-2, with D tentatively TRBD1 (5 bases). The CDR3 totals 19 residues. V was clipped by 3 bases and J by 1 base, with 25 bases between them. Germline V gene data show CDR1 as SGHRS and CDR2 as YFSETQ. CDR3 loop: CASSWGGKWSLQFNYGYTF. The CDR3 bases are TGCGCCAGCAGCTGGGGGGGAAAGTGGAGCCTACAATTTAACTATGGCTACACCTTC.

This clonotype was observed many times. The CDR3 is CASISDRSYEQYF. The CDR3 DNA reads as TGCGCCAGCATATCTGACAGAAGCTACGAGCAGTACTTC. This chain uses TRBV10-2 with TRBJ2-7, with D tentatively TRBD1 (5 bases). Germline assignment: CDR1 WSHSY and CDR2 SAAADI. V shed 7 bases and J shed 3 bases, with 13 bases lying between them. The CDR3 has 13 amino acids.

In this sample, this clonotype turned up a few times. The chain couples TRBV2 to TRBJ2-5; 8 bases are a match to TRBD2. Germline V gene lookup returns CDR1 SNHLY and CDR2 FYNNEI. J lost 0 bases, V lost 2 bases, and 5 bases had no gene match. The CDR3 sequence is 16 residues long. The CDR3 bases are TGTGCCAGCAGTGAATTTCGGGAGGGATACCAAGAGACCCAGTACTTC. Its protein product is CASSEFREGYQETQYF.

The chain has TRBV4-1 and TRBJ2-7; TRBD1 agrees at 8 bases. This CDR3 has 15 residues. Trimming cost V 1 base and J 3 bases; bases outside gene matches: 5. Germline values: CDR1 MGHRA, CDR2 YSYEKL. The CDR3: CASSQVGRGLYEQYF. DNA of the CDR3: TGCGCCAGCAGCCAAGTAGGCAGGGGGCTCTACGAGCAGTACTTC.

This clonotype was seen a handful of times. This rearrangement joins TRBV28 to TRBJ2-1, with 9 bases aligning to TRBD1. CDR1 MDHEN and CDR2 SYDVKM come from the germline V gene. V shed 5 bases, J shed 4 bases, and the junction held 15 bases outside the gene matches. The CDR3 consists of 18 residues. CDR3: CASSTGTGLTVEYNEQFF. The CDR3, as DNA: TGTGCCAGCAGTACCGGGACAGGGCTTACGGTAGAGTACAATGAGCAGTTCTTC.

This clonotype has ten or more counts. The chain has TRBV29-1 and TRBJ2-1; the D gene could be TRBD1 or TRBD2 (5 bases each). V lost 2 bases, J lost 6 bases, and 11 bases lay in between. Germline V lookup: CDR1 SQVTM, CDR2 ANQGSEA. The CDR3 runs to 13 residues. The CDR3 DNA sequence: TGCAGCGTTGAAATCGGGACCCCCAATGAGCAGTTCTTC. This gives the protein CSVEIGTPNEQFF.

This clonotype was counted ten times or more. The chain recombines TRBV9 with TRBJ2-5, with 10 bases aligning to TRBD2. From germline, CDR1 is SGDLS and CDR2 YYNGEE. There are 15 residues in the CDR3. The ends lost 3 bases at V and 1 base at J; junction bases unmatched: 3. Written as DNA, the CDR3 is TGTGCCAGCAGCGCGGGACTAGCGCCCCAAGAGACCCAGTACTTC. Its translation: CASSAGLAPQETQYF.

This clonotype occurred many times. The chain couples TRBV12-3 or TRBV12-4 to TRBJ2-1, with 13 positions matching TRBD2. The V and J ends lost 6 bases and 2 bases, in that order; junction bases with no gene match: 10. The CDR3 has 18 residues. CDR3 sequence: CASRRGLAGVNAYNEQFF. The CDR3 coding sequence is TGTGCCAGCAGACGTGGACTAGCGGGAGTTAATGCCTACAATGAGCAGTTCTTC.

This clonotype was seen a few times. The chain uses TRBV7-9 and TRBJ2-1, with D possibly called TRBD1 or TRBD2 (6 bases each). The germline CDR1 and CDR2 sequences are SEHNR and FQNEAQ (reference sequence). The CDR3 is made up of 16 amino acids. Trimming removed 5 bases from V and 4 bases from J, with 18 bases in between. The chain's CDR3 is CASSPALGGSYNEQFF. For the CDR3, the DNA is TGTGCCAGCAGCCCCGCCCTAGGGGGGTCTTACAATGAGCAGTTCTTC. Full variable domain (remainder filled in from reference TRBV7-9 and TRBJ2-1): DTGVSQNPRHKITKRGQNVTFRCDPISEHNRLYWYRQTLGQGPEFLTYFQNEAQLEKSRLLSDRFSAERPKGSFSTLEIQRTEQGDSAMYLCASSPALGGSYNEQFFGPGTRLTVL.

This clonotype was observed many times. V and J are TRBV7-8 and TRBJ2-5; D may be TRBD1 (5 bases). The CDR3 runs to 19 residues. The V end lost 2 bases, the J end lost 3 bases, and 25 bases lay between the germline ends. Germline V gene data show CDR1 as SGHVS and CDR2 as FQNEAQ. CDR3 coding DNA: TGTGCCAGCAGCTTAATTTTCGCAGGGCCGACGTCCGGAGAAGAGACCCAGTACTTC. It translates to CASSLIFAGPTSGEETQYF. Variable domain in full (rest from reference TRBV7-8 and TRBJ2-5): GAGVSQSPRYKVAKRGQDVALRCDPISGHVSLFWYQQALGQGPEFLTYFQNEAQLDKSGLPSDRFFAERPEGSVSTLKIQRTQQEDSAVYLCASSLIFAGPTSGEETQYFGPGTRLLVL.

This clonotype was counted at least ten times. The rearrangement uses TRBV7-9 and TRBJ1-2; TRBD1 might be the D (6 bases). The CDR3 has 15 amino acids. CDR1 and CDR2 from the germline V gene are SEHNR and FQNEAQ (reference sequence). V was clipped by 1 base and J by 4 bases, with 13 bases between them. CDR3 sequence (DNA): TGTGCCAGCAGCTTAGAACAGGGAATGGCCTATGGCTACACCTTC. Protein sequence: CASSLEQGMAYGYTF.